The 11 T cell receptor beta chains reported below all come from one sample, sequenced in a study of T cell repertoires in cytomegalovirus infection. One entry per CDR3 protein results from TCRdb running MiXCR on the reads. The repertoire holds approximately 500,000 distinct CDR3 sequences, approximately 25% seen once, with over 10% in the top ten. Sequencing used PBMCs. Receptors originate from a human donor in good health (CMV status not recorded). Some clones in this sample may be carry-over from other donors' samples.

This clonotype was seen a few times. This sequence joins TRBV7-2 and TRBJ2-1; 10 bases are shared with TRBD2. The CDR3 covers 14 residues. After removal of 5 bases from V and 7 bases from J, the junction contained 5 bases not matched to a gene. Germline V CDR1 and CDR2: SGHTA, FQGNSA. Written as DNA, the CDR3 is TGTGCCAGCAGCCGACTAGCGGGTTTGAATGAGCAGTTCTTC. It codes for CASSRLAGLNEQFF.

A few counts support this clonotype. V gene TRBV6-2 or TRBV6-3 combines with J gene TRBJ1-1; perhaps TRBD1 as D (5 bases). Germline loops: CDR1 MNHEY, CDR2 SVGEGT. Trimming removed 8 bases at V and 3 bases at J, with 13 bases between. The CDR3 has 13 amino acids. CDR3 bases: TGTGCCAGCTCGGACTTGGGGGACACTGAAGCTTTCTTT. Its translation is CASSDLGDTEAFF.

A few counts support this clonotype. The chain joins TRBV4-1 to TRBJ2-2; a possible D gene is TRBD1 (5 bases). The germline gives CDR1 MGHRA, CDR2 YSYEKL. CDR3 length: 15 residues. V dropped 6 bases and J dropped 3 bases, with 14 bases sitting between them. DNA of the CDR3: TGCGCCAGCAGTTACCTCGGCAGGGACACCGGGGAGCTGTTTTTT. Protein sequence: CASSYLGRDTGELFF.

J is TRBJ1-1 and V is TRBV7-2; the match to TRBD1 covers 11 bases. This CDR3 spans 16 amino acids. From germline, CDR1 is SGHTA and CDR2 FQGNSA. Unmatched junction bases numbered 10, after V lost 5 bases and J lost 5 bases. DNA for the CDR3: TGTGCCAGCAGCGTTTTTGCCGGGACAGGGGGGACTGAAGCTTTCTTT. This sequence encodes CASSVFAGTGGTEAFF. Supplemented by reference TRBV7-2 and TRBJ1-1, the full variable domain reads GAGVSQSPSNKVTEKGKDVELRCDPISGHTALYWYRQSLGQGLEFLIYFQGNSAPDKSGLPSDRFSAERTGGSVSTLTIQRTQQEDSAVYLCASSVFAGTGGTEAFFGQGTRLTVV.

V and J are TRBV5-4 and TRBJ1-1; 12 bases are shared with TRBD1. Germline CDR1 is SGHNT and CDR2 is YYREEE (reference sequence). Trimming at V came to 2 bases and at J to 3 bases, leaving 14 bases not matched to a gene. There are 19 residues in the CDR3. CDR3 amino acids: CASSLPGQGALGSDTEAFF. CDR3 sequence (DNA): TGTGCCAGCAGCTTACCGGGACAGGGGGCGCTGGGTTCGGACACTGAAGCTTTCTTT.

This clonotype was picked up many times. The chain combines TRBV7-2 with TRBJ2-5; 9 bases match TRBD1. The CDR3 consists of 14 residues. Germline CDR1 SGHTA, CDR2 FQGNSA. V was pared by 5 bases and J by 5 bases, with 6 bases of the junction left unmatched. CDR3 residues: CASSPGQGAETQYF. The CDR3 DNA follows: TGTGCCAGCAGCCCGGGACAGGGTGCGGAGACCCAGTACTTC.

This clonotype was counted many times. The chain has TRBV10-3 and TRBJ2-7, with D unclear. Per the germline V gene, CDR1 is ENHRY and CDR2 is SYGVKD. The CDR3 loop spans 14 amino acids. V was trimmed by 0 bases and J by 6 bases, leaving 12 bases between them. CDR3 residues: CAISESTLGSEQYV. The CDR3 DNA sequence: TGTGCCATCAGTGAGTCGACTTTGGGGTCCGAGCAGTACGTC.

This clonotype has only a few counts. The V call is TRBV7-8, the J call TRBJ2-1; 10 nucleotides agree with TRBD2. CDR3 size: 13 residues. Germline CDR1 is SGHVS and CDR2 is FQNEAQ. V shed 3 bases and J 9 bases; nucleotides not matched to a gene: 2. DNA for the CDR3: TGTGCCAGCAGCTTTCGGACTAGCGGTGAGCAGTTCTTC. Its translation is CASSFRTSGEQFF.

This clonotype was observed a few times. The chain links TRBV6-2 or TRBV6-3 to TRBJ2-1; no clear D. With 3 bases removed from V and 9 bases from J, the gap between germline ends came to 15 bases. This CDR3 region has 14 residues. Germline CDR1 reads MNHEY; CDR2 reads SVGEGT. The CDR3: CASSYLAGFFEQFF. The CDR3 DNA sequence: TGTGCCAGCAGTTATTTAGCTGGGTTCTTTGAGCAGTTCTTC.

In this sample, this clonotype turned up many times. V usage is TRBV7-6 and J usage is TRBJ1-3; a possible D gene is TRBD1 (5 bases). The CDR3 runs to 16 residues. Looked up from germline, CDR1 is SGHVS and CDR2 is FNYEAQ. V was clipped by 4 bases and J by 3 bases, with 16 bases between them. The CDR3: CASSSRQPMSGNTIYF. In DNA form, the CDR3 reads TGTGCCAGCAGCTCCCGACAGCCAATGAGTGGAAACACCATATATTTT.

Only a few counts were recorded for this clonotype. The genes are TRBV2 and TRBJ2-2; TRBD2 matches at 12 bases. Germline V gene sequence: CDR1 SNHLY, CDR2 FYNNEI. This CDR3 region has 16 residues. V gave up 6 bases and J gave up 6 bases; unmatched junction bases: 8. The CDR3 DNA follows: TGTGCCAGCAGGCCGGGACTAGCGGGCGGGTCCGGGGAGCTGTTTTTT. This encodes CASRPGLAGGSGELFF.